The 2 T cell receptor beta chains in this list originate from one sample, sequenced in a study of cytomegalovirus exposure and HLA in healthy donors. Libraries were prepared by immunoSEQ multiplex PCR; TCRdb keeps only in-frame clonotypes and omits some of them. The profile covers approximately 200,000 clones, with 85% to 95% appearing a single time and about 1% taken by the ten largest. The material sequenced was PBMCs. The receptors were gathered from a woman aged 18-29 years in good health and CMV-seronegative.

V and J are TRBV11-2 and TRBJ2-1; 9 bases match TRBD2. The germline V gene encodes CDR1 SGHAT and CDR2 FQNNGV. The J segment lost 8 bases and the V segment lost 1 base, leaving 6 bases of the junction unmatched. The CDR3 is made up of 15 amino acids. The CDR3: CASSLGLAGRDEQFF. CDR3 DNA sequence: TGTGCCAGCAGCTTAGGGCTAGCGGGACGGGATGAGCAGTTCTTC.

The chain links TRBV11-3 to TRBJ1-1; D is uncertain. This CDR3 has 15 amino acids. Germline values: CDR1 SGHNT, CDR2 YENEEA. V was trimmed by 0 bases and J by 0 bases, leaving 8 bases between them. CDR3 protein: CASSLDRGLNTEAFF. CDR3 bases: TGTGCCAGCAGCTTAGATCGAGGATTGAACACTGAAGCTTTCTTT.